These 24 T cell receptor beta chains came from one sample sequenced in a study of blood T cell repertoires in COVID-19. Generated by immunoSEQ multiplex PCR, the TCRdb table keeps only in-frame clones and is missing some. The sample carries approximately 270,000 clones, nearly 90% recorded once. The sample comprised peripheral blood. The receptors derive from a man aged 18 to 30 with active or convalescent COVID-19.

This sequence joins TRBV7-3 and TRBJ2-3, with unresolved D. This CDR3 contains 12 residues. Trimming left V 5 bases short and J 8 bases short, with 11 bases between. Germline V lookup: CDR1 SGHTA, CDR2 FQGTGA. CDR3: CASSPRLGTQYF. In DNA, the CDR3 is TGTGCCAGCAGCCCTCGACTGGGTACGCAGTATTTT.

The J gene is TRBJ2-3, the V gene TRBV19, with 10 bases lining up with TRBD2. Germline V gives CDR1 LNHDA, CDR2 SQIVND (reference sequence). J lost 0 bases, V lost 5 bases, and 8 bases had no gene match. The CDR3 totals 17 residues. The CDR3 spells CASSFRGLAASTDTQYF. CDR3 bases: TGTGCCAGTAGTTTTCGAGGACTAGCGGCAAGCACAGATACGCAGTATTTT.

The CDR3 here is CASSSRPGASNQPQHF. The DNA for the CDR3 is TGTGCCAGCAGTTCCAGACCCGGAGCGAGCAATCAGCCCCAGCATTTT. V and J are TRBV6-5 and TRBJ1-5; D gene unclear. Deletions cut 4 bases from V and 1 base from J, with 14 bases between. CDR1 MNHEY and CDR2 SVGAGI come from the germline V gene. This CDR3 is 16 amino acids long.

This chain links TRBV7-2 with TRBJ1-1; D is possibly TRBD1 (5 bases). The germline V and J ends were trimmed by 1 base and 3 bases, with 9 bases remaining between them. This CDR3 has 14 amino acids. The germline V gene encodes CDR1 SGHTA and CDR2 FQGNSA. This CDR3 is CASSLDAGYTEAFF. The CDR3 nucleotides read TGTGCCAGCAGCTTAGATGCAGGGTACACTGAAGCTTTCTTT.

V and J are TRBV4-1 and TRBJ1-4; 11 bases line up with TRBD1. Germline loops: CDR1 MGHRA, CDR2 YSYEKL. V was clipped by 0 bases and J by 8 bases; unmatched bases: 2. The CDR3 extends over 15 amino acids. This CDR3 reads CASSQEDRGREKLFF. The CDR3 DNA reads as TGCGCCAGCAGCCAAGAGGACAGGGGGCGGGAAAAACTGTTTTTT.

This chain joins TRBV12-3 or TRBV12-4 and TRBJ2-1; 7 nucleotides agree with TRBD1. There are 12 residues in the CDR3. The J segment lost 12 bases and the V segment lost 6 bases, leaving 8 bases of the junction unmatched. The CDR3 DNA reads as TGTGCCAGCAGGGGACAGTACGAGGGGCAGTTCTTC. Its protein product is CASRGQYEGQFF.

The V call is TRBV2, the J call TRBJ1-1; 10 bases fit TRBD1. CDR3 length equals 15 residues. Germline lookup yields CDR1 SNHLY and CDR2 FYNNEI. Trimming removed 3 bases from V and 6 bases from J; junction bases left unmatched: 7. CDR3 DNA sequence: TGTGCCAGCAGTGATTTCGGGACAGGGGAGGCTGAAGCTTTCTTT. Amino acids: CASSDFGTGEAEAFF.

CDR3 region: CASSELPGDHRNEQFF. CDR3 nucleotide sequence: TGTGCCAGCAGTGAGCTACCAGGGGACCATAGGAATGAGCAGTTCTTC. V and J are TRBV25-1 and TRBJ2-1, with D possibly being TRBD1 (6 bases). The CDR3 consists of 16 residues. The germline V and J ends were trimmed by 3 bases and 7 bases, with 19 bases remaining between them. Germline V gives CDR1 MGHDK, CDR2 SYGVNS.

This clone was counted only a few times. The V and J genes are TRBV12-3 or TRBV12-4 and TRBJ2-5; 9 bases match TRBD1. The junction had 1 base not matched to a gene; V was cut back by 6 bases and J by 5 bases. CDR3 length: 12 amino acids. The CDR3 region is CASRTGGETQYF. Here the CDR3 DNA reads TGTGCCAGCAGGACAGGGGGGGAGACCCAGTACTTC.

This sequence joins TRBV7-8 and TRBJ1-3; D is perhaps TRBD1 (5 bases). Germline values: CDR1 SGHVS, CDR2 FQNEAQ. V lost 2 bases, J lost 4 bases, and 12 bases lay in between. The CDR3 runs to 15 residues. The CDR3 nucleotides are TGTGCCAGCAGCTTACGGGAGGGGCCAGGAAACACCATATATTTT. Translating gives CASSLREGPGNTIYF.

This chain links TRBV15 with TRBJ2-5; 8 bases agree with TRBD2. Trimming removed 4 bases from V and 0 bases from J; junction bases left unmatched: 7. The CDR3 has 16 amino acids. Germline V lookup: CDR1 LNHNV, CDR2 YYDKDF (reference sequence). CDR3 in DNA: TGTGCCACCAGCACAAATGGACTAGCCGACCAAGAGACCCAGTACTTC. Encoded protein: CATSTNGLADQETQYF.

This chain joins TRBV5-6 and TRBJ2-7, with a tentative D call TRBD2 (6 bases). The V and J ends lost 2 bases and 5 bases respectively, with 17 bases between them. CDR3 length: 15 amino acids. Germline V CDR1 and CDR2: SGHDT, YYEEEE. In DNA, the CDR3 is TGTGCCAGCAGCTTTGGAACGGGGGATTTCCACGAGCAGTACTTC. This sequence encodes CASSFGTGDFHEQYF.

The CDR3 here is CASSIRLAGGPYEQYF. In DNA, the CDR3 is TGTGCCAGTAGTATTCGCCTAGCGGGAGGGCCCTACGAGCAGTACTTC. V usage is TRBV19 and J usage is TRBJ2-7, with 12 bases aligning to TRBD2. From germline, CDR1 is LNHDA and CDR2 SQIVND (reference sequence). The CDR3 is 16 residues long. The V gene end was trimmed by 3 bases and the J gene end by 2 bases; junction bases not matched to a gene: 5.

The chain couples TRBV3-1 (or the pseudogene TRBV3-2) to TRBJ1-2; TRBD1 is a possible D gene (5 bases). The germline gives CDR1 LGHDT, CDR2 YNNKEL (reference sequence). Trimming removed 4 bases at V and 7 bases at J, with 16 bases between. CDR3 length: 14 amino acids. In nucleotides, the CDR3 is TGTGCCAGCAGCCCTTTGGGACTCGATGGTGGCTACACCTTC. Translated: CASSPLGLDGGYTF.

The chain employs TRBV19 and TRBJ2-1; 10 bases align to TRBD1. The junction had 6 bases not matched to a gene; V was cut back by 1 base and J by 6 bases. In germline, CDR1 is LNHDA, CDR2 SQIVND (reference sequence). CDR3 length equals 16 residues. The CDR3 bases are TGTGCCAGTAGTATAGTCCGGGACAGGGGTAGCAATGAGCAGTTCTTC. Encoded protein: CASSIVRDRGSNEQFF.

The chain recombines TRBV6-1 with TRBJ1-1, with D perhaps TRBD1 (5 bases). Germline loops: CDR1 MNHNS, CDR2 SASEGT. The CDR3 is 13 residues long. Trimming left V 3 bases short and J 5 bases short, with 10 bases between. The CDR3 spells CASSESGGTEAFF. The CDR3 nucleotides are TGTGCCAGCAGTGAGTCCGGGGGTACTGAAGCTTTCTTT.

The chain combines TRBV2 with TRBJ2-1; 7 bases are shared with TRBD1. The length of the CDR3 is 17 residues. Trimming took 5 bases from V and 7 from J; bases not matched to a gene: 17. Germline CDR1 SNHLY, CDR2 FYNNEI. The CDR3 region is CASSHRLDRVVENEQFF. CDR3 bases: TGTGCCAGCAGTCATAGATTAGACAGGGTTGTTGAAAATGAGCAGTTCTTC.

The genes are TRBV2 and TRBJ2-7; D ambiguous. The CDR3 covers 16 residues. CDR1 is SNHLY and CDR2 is FYNNEI in the germline V gene. V dropped 5 bases and J dropped 2 bases, with 19 bases sitting between them. The CDR3 DNA follows: TGTGCCAGCAGTCCCGTACCTAAACTTAAACCCTACGAGCAGTACTTC. It translates to CASSPVPKLKPYEQYF. Variable domain in full (rest from reference TRBV2 and TRBJ2-7): EPEVTQTPSHQVTQMGQEVILRCVPISNHLYFYWYRQILGQKVEFLVSFYNNEISEKSEIFDDQFSVERPDGSNFTLKIRSTKLEDSAMYFCASSPVPKLKPYEQYFGPGTRLTVT.

J is TRBJ1-2 and V is TRBV28, with D perhaps matching TRBD1 (5 bases). CDR3 size: 14 residues. Trimming removed 6 bases at V and 5 bases at J, with 16 bases between. Germline loops: CDR1 MDHEN, CDR2 SYDVKM. The CDR3 DNA is TGTGCCAGCAGGATTGGCGGGGGGAAATATGGCTACACCTTC. It encodes CASRIGGGKYGYTF.

V is TRBV6-4 and J is TRBJ2-2, with a weak D call TRBD2 (6 bases). V lost 4 bases and J 5 bases, leaving 8 bases between the germline ends. The length of the CDR3 is 13 residues. Germline loops: CDR1 MRHNA, CDR2 SNTAGT. The CDR3 is CASSGRVTGELFF. The DNA of the CDR3 is TGTGCCAGCAGTGGGAGGGTGACCGGGGAGCTGTTTTTT.

The chain links TRBV4-2 to TRBJ1-5, with D unclear. CDR1 and CDR2 from the germline V gene are LGHNA and YNFKEQ. CDR3 length: 14 amino acids. Trimming left V 0 bases short and J 5 bases short, with 8 bases between. CDR3 sequence: CASSQDAEDQPQHF. The CDR3 DNA reads TGTGCCAGCAGCCAAGACGCAGAGGATCAGCCCCAGCATTTT.

This clone was seen only once. The chain couples TRBV19 to TRBJ1-1; 9 nucleotides agree with TRBD1. Germline CDR1 reads LNHDA; CDR2 reads SQIVND (reference sequence). The V gene end was trimmed by 7 bases and the J gene end by 6 bases; junction bases not matched to a gene: 9. The CDR3 sequence is 14 residues long. The DNA for the CDR3 is TGTGCCAGTACTGGACAGGGGTTGTTCGCTGAAGCTTTCTTT. Its translation: CASTGQGLFAEAFF.

The chain recombines TRBV19 with TRBJ1-4; 7 nucleotides match TRBD1. Germline CDR1 and CDR2: LNHDA and SQIVND (reference sequence). The CDR3 runs to 15 residues. J gave up 7 bases and V 5 bases, and 10 bases lay outside the gene matches. For the CDR3, the DNA is TGTGCCAGTAGTGCCCGACAGGGTCGCGGTGAAAAACTGTTTTTT. It yields the protein CASSARQGRGEKLFF.

The chain uses TRBV6-5 and TRBJ2-7; D possibly corresponds to TRBD2 (6 bases). Trimming stripped 8 bases from V and 0 bases from J, with 11 bases between. This CDR3 has 13 amino acids. Germline values: CDR1 MNHEY, CDR2 SVGAGI. CDR3 coding DNA: TGTGCCAGCCGACGGGGGACCTCCTACGAGCAGTACTTC. Protein: CASRRGTSYEQYF.